These 18 T cell receptor beta chains share one sample of origin, sequenced in a study of metastatic and nonmetastatic thyroid tumors. TCRdb re-called the PCR reads via MiXCR. The sample gives some 25,000 clones, 20% to 25% of which show up once; more than 25% is in the top ten. Not a single patient had been given any form of treatment at any point before undergoing thyroid surgery. The sequenced sample was blood. These receptors came from a male donor with papillary thyroid cancer or a benign thyroid nodule (not recorded which). Some clones in this sample may be carry-over from other donors' samples.

The sample holds many counts of this clone. V and J are TRBV4-3 and TRBJ2-2; perhaps TRBD2 as D (5 bases). CDR3 length: 14 residues. The V end lost 3 bases, the J end lost 4 bases, and 9 bases lay between the germline ends. CDR1 and CDR2 from the germline V gene are LGHNA and YSLEER. Here the CDR3 reads CASSHVEGTGELFF. CDR3 DNA: TGCGCCAGCAGCCACGTAGAGGGCACCGGGGAGCTGTTTTTT.

Comments on this clone: A read error is likely, as this CDR3 ends without the conserved phenylalanine or tryptophan. No DNA is shown, since the ends of the CDR3 on it are uncertain; the CDR3 is the one TCRdb lists. The chain combines TRBV9 with TRBJ1-5; the table names TRBD1, a call not compared with the DNA. The CDR3 length is 9 residues, termini included. Per the germline V gene, CDR1 is SGDLS and CDR2 is YYNGEE. This CDR3 reads CASSPPRDG.

This clone was picked up a small number of times. Germline is not matched at one junction end, which may reflect a read error. The chain links TRBV6-1 to TRBJ1-5; D unclear. Germline CDR1 MNHNS, CDR2 SASEGT. The CDR3 is 12 residues long. CDR3 region: CASIETGSPQHF. CDR3 in DNA: TGTGCCAGCATTGAAACTGGGAGTCCCCAGCATTTT.

This clone came up a few times. The genes are TRBV20-1 and TRBJ2-3; 9 bases match TRBD2. Germline V gene sequence: CDR1 DFQATT, CDR2 SNEGSKA (reference sequence). V trimming: 1 base; J trimming: 15 bases; junction bases outside the gene matches: 20. The CDR3 runs to 16 residues. The CDR3 region has the DNA TGCAGTGCTAGAGTTCCCTTAGCGGGGGATCAAGATACGAATTATTTT. Residues: CSARVPLAGDQDTNYF.

V usage is TRBV5-4 and J usage is TRBJ2-3; D uncertain. Germline loops: CDR1 SGHNT, CDR2 YYREEE (reference sequence). V was clipped by 3 bases and J by 0 bases, with 14 bases between them. The CDR3 is made up of 16 amino acids. CDR3 region: CASSSLGYSSTDTQYF. The CDR3 DNA sequence: TGTGCCAGCAGCTCCCTGGGGTATTCTAGCACAGATACGCAGTATTTT.

Ten or more counts support this clone. V gene TRBV28 combines with J gene TRBJ1-1; D is unresolved. This CDR3 has 12 amino acids. Trimming took 6 bases from V and 10 from J, leaving 15 bases between them. Germline V gene sequence: CDR1 MDHEN, CDR2 SYDVKM. CDR3 residues: CASSRSGFLAFF. The DNA for the CDR3 is TGTGCCAGCAGCCGCTCGGGGTTCTTAGCTTTCTTT.

The chain employs TRBV2 and TRBJ2-7; D remains ambiguous. This CDR3 region has 11 residues. From germline, CDR1 is SNHLY and CDR2 FYNNEI. V shed 5 bases and J shed 5 bases, with 7 bases lying between them. The CDR3 DNA is TGTGCCAGCAGTCAATCGGACGAGCAGTACTTC. Protein: CASSQSDEQYF.

This clone was counted ten times or more. The CDR3 coding sequence is TGCGCCAGCAGCCAAGATCTGGTGACAGCCTCCTACGAGCAGTACTTC. This codes for CASSQDLVTASYEQYF. The J gene is TRBJ2-7, the V gene TRBV4-1, with D maybe TRBD1 (5 bases). V was cut by 0 bases and J by 0 bases, with 12 bases left in between. Per the germline V gene, CDR1 is MGHRA and CDR2 is YSYEKL. The CDR3 length is 16 residues.

This clone was seen repeatedly, ten times or more. A much larger clone sits a single nucleotide away, making a read error possible. This chain connects TRBV5-6 to TRBJ1-1; D unclear. Germline CDR1 SGHDT, CDR2 YYEEEE. Trimming pared 4 bases from V and 6 bases from J, leaving 19 bases between. This CDR3 region has 15 residues. Here the CDR3 DNA reads TGTGCCAGCAGCCTGTTTTCCGGGATAAACGCTGAAGCTTTCTTT. It specifies CASSLFSGINAEAFF.

This clone was counted at least ten times. The chain carries TRBV6-1 and TRBJ1-2, with 9 nucleotides matching TRBD1. This CDR3 has 12 amino acids. J gave up 6 bases and V 6 bases, and 2 bases lay outside the gene matches. Germline CDR1 is MNHNS and CDR2 is SASEGT. The CDR3 loop reads CASSRQGDGYTF. CDR3 coding DNA: TGTGCCAGCAGCCGACAGGGGGATGGCTACACCTTC.

This clone was found many times. CDR3 protein: CAWGTAGGPGTQYF. DNA for the CDR3: TGTGCCTGGGGCACCGCGGGGGGACCTGGGACCCAGTACTTC. This chain uses TRBV30 with TRBJ2-5; 8 nucleotides align to TRBD2. The CDR3 has 14 residues. Germline V lookup: CDR1 GTSNPN, CDR2 SVGIG (reference sequence). After removal of 5 bases from V and 7 bases from J, the junction contained 12 bases not matched to a gene.

J is TRBJ2-1 and V is TRBV5-8, with a tentative D call TRBD2 (6 bases). Germline V CDR1 and CDR2: SGHTS, YDEGEE. V lost 4 bases and J lost 9, with 20 bases in between. This CDR3 comprises 15 residues. CDR3 in DNA: TGTGCCAGCAGCCGCCCTAGCGTGAGTGAGGTTGAGCAGTTCTTC. It yields the protein CASSRPSVSEVEQFF.

Concerning this clone: The junction shows a germline mismatch at one end, possibly a read error. The rearrangement links TRBV6-1 to TRBJ1-1; D is perhaps TRBD1 (6 bases). The germline V gene has CDR1 MNHNS and CDR2 SASEGT. The CDR3 has 14 residues. CDR3 amino acids: CARSPPNRDGVAIF. The CDR3, as DNA: TGTGCCAGAAGTCCGCCGAACAGGGATGGGGTGGCTATCTTT.

The chain links TRBV5-5 to TRBJ1-1; no clear D. Germline V lookup: CDR1 SGHKS, CDR2 YYEKEE (reference sequence). The CDR3 extends over 15 amino acids. V was cut by 3 bases and J by 3 bases, with 15 bases left in between. The CDR3 reads CASSSLRAWDTEAFF. In DNA, the CDR3 is TGTGCCAGCAGCTCGCTGAGGGCCTGGGACACTGAAGCTTTCTTT.

The DNA of the CDR3 is TGCAGTGCTACATATACCGGGACTAGCGGCTACGAGCAGTACTTC. This encodes CSATYTGTSGYEQYF. The chain combines TRBV20-1 with TRBJ2-7, with TRBD2 matching over 11 bases. Per germline, CDR1 DFQATT and CDR2 SNEGSKA (reference sequence). Unmatched junction bases numbered 8, after V lost 4 bases and J lost 3 bases. This CDR3 contains 15 residues.

This clone occurred many times. The chain joins TRBV6-5 to TRBJ2-7, with TRBD2 matching over 7 bases. This CDR3 contains 14 residues. Germline V gives CDR1 MNHEY, CDR2 SVGAGI. Losses at the gene ends were 2 bases for V and 2 bases for J; bases not matched to a gene: 3. CDR3 bases: TGTGCCAGCAGTTACCTAGCGGCCACCTACGAGCAGTACTTC. As protein: CASSYLAATYEQYF.

In this sample, this clone turned up once. J is TRBJ2-5 and V is TRBV3-1; no reliable D call. The germline V gene encodes CDR1 LGHDT and CDR2 YNNKEL (reference sequence). The V and J ends lost 4 bases and 1 base respectively, with 7 bases between them. This CDR3 spans 13 amino acids. CDR3 in amino acids: CASSPMIQETQYF. CDR3 nucleotides: TGTGCCAGCAGCCCCATGATCCAAGAGACCCAGTACTTC.

This clone was recorded at least ten times. The rearrangement links TRBV6-1 to TRBJ2-2; the D is unclear. Germline V lookup: CDR1 MNHNS, CDR2 SASEGT. V shed 7 bases and J shed 6 bases, with 18 bases lying between them. CDR3 length: 15 residues. In nucleotides, the CDR3 is TGTGCCAGCACAAGGGAAAGGGTGGGCGCCGGGGAGCTGTTTTTT. This encodes CASTRERVGAGELFF.